This T cell receptor (beta chain) emerged from a study of blood T cell repertoires in COVID-19. Study at large: Samples taken during acute and convalescent COVID-19 were collected in the United States, Italy and Spain.

This CDR3 comprises 14 residues. The junction had 2 bases not matched to a gene; V was cut back by 5 bases and J by 0 bases. Germline values: CDR1 SNHLY, CDR2 FYNNEI. In the source study's methods: Estimation of nucleated cell counts relied on the amplification of reference gene primers. Profiling relied on immunoSEQ multiplex PCR, and the TCRdb table lists in-frame clones only, not all of them. V and J calls and clone size come straight from that table; D and trimming were deduced from the DNA. This table has some 66,000 clones, 91% appearing once. The source material was peripheral blood. The origin of this receptor is a human donor in a cohort sampled during active COVID-19. The gene calls are TRBV2 and TRBJ2-3; 7 positions match TRBD2. The chain's CDR3 is CASSFSGSTDTQYF. The CDR3 region has the DNA TGTGCCAGCAGTTTTAGCGGGAGCACAGATACGCAGTATTTT.